This TCR beta chain was recorded in a study of T cell repertoires in cytomegalovirus infection. Notes on this clonotype: The target antigen is unknown.

TCRdb itself ran the reads through MiXCR, one entry per CDR3 protein. The repertoire holds 800,000 to 950,000 distinct CDR3 sequences, with approximately 32% as singletons. V was shortened by 6 bases and J by 3 bases, with 11 bases between the two germline ends. This CDR3 is 14 amino acids long. Per the germline V gene, CDR1 is MDHEN and CDR2 is SYDVKM. The origin of this receptor is a human donor in good health (CMV status not recorded). Some clones in this sample may be carry-over from other donors' samples. The source was cultured CD8+ T cells from PBMCs, collected from culture after CMV antigen stimulation. This sequence joins TRBV28 and TRBJ2-2; D perhaps matches TRBD1 (6 bases). The CDR3 DNA reads TGTGCCAGCAGGGGGACACAATACACCGGGGAGCTGTTTTTT. Its translation is CASRGTQYTGELFF.